This T cell receptor (beta chain) was recorded in a study of PD-L1 blockade in urothelial cancer. This table comes from immunoSEQ multiplex PCR, and its TCRdb copy is limited to in-frame clones, with some not included. The sample contains about 90,000 clones, 90% to 95% of which appear only once. Germline CDR1 reads SGHRS; CDR2 reads YFSETQ. The V gene end was trimmed by 4 bases and the J gene end by 4 bases; junction bases not matched to a gene: 5. The CDR3 spans 14 residues. The sequence came from a man aged 55 to 70 with urothelial cancer. This specimen was PBMCs, taken around atezolizumab (anti-PD-L1) treatment. This chain uses TRBV5-1 with TRBJ1-5; 7 bases align to TRBD1. This CDR3 reads CASSPGTENQPQHF. Written as DNA, the CDR3 is TGCGCCAGCAGCCCCGGGACAGAGAATCAGCCCCAGCATTTT.